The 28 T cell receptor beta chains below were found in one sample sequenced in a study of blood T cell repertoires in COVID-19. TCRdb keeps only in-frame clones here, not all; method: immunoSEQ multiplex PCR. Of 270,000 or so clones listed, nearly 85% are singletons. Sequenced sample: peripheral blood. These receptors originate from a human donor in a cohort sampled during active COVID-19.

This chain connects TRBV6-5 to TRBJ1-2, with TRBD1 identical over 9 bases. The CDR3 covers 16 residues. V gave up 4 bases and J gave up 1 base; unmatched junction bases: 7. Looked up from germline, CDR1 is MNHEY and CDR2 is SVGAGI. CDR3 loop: CASSLSGTGLNYGYTF. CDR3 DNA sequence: TGTGCCAGCAGTTTATCCGGGACAGGGCTTAACTATGGCTACACCTTC.

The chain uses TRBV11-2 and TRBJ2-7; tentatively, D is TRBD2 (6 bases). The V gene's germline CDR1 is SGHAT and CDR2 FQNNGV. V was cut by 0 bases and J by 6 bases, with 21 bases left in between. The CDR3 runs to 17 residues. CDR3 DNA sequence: TGTGCCAGCAGCTTAGATGGCTCTGGGGGGTGGGGAGGCGAGCAGTACTTC. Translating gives CASSLDGSGGWGGEQYF.

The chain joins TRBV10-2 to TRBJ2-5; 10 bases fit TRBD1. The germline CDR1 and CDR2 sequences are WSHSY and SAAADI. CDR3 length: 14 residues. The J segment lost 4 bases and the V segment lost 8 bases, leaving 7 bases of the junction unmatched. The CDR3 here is CASLDRGLSETQYF. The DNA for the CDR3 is TGCGCCAGCCTTGACAGGGGGCTATCAGAGACCCAGTACTTC.

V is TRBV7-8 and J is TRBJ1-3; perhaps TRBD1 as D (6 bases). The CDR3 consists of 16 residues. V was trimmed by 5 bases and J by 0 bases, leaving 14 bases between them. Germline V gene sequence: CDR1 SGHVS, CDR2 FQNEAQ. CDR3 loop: CASSAADSVSGNTIYF. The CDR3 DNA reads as TGTGCCAGCAGCGCCGCGGACAGCGTCTCTGGAAACACCATATATTTT.

CDR3 residues: CASSLLGRVNTEAFF. CDR3 sequence (DNA): TGTGCCAGCAGCCTGCTGGGCAGGGTGAACACTGAAGCTTTCTTT. The V and J genes are TRBV5-5 and TRBJ1-1; tentative D call: TRBD1 (5 bases). Germline values: CDR1 SGHKS, CDR2 YYEKEE (reference sequence). The CDR3 sequence is 15 residues long. With 4 bases removed from V and 0 bases from J, the gap between germline ends came to 13 bases.

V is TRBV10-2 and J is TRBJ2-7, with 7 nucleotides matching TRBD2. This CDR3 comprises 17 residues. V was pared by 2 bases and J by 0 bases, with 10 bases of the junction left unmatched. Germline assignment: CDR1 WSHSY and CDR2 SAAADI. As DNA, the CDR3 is TGCGCCAGCAGTGAGGTGGGAGGGGCGAGGAGCTCCTACGAGCAGTACTTC. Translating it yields CASSEVGGARSSYEQYF.

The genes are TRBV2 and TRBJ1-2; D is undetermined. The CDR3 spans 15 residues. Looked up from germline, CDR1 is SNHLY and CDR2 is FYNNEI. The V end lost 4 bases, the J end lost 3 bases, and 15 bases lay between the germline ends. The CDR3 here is CASSVFLGPDYGYTF. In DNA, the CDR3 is TGTGCCAGCAGTGTATTCCTAGGCCCTGACTATGGCTACACCTTC.

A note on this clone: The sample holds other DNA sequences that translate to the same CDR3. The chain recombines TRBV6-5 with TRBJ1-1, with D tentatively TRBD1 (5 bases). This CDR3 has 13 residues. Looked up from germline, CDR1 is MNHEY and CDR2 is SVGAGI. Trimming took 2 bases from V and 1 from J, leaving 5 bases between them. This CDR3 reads CASSYDRNTEAFF. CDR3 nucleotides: TGTGCCAGCAGTTACGACAGGAACACTGAAGCTTTCTTT.

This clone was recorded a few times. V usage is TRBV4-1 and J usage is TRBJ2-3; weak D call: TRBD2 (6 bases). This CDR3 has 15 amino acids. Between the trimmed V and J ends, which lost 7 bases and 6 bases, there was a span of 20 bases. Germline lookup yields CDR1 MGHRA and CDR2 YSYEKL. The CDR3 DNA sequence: TGCGCCAGCACCCTCGGGACTCAGAGCTCGGATACGCAGTATTTT. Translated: CASTLGTQSSDTQYF.

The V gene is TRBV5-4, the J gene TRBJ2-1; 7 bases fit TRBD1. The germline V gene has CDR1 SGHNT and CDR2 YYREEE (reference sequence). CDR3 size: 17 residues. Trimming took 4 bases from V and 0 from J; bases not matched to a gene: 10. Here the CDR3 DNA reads TGTGCCAGCAGCCCTAAGACAGGGTCTGGCTCCTACAATGAGCAGTTCTTC. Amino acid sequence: CASSPKTGSGSYNEQFF.

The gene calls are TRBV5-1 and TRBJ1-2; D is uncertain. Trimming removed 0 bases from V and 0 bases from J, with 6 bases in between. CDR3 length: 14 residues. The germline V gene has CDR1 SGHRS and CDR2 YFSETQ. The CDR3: CASSLAGANYGYTF. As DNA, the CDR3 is TGCGCCAGCAGCTTGGCCGGAGCTAACTATGGCTACACCTTC.

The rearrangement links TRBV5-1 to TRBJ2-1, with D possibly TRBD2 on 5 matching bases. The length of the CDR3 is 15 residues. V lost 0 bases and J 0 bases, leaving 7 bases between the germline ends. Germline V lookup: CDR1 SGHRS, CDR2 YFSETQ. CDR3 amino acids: CASSLDGNSYNEQFF. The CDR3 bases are TGCGCCAGCAGCTTGGACGGGAACTCCTACAATGAGCAGTTCTTC.

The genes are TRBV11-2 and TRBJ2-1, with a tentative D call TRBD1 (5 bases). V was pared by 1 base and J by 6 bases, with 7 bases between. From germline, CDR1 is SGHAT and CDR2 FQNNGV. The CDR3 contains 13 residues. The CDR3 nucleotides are TGTGCCAGCAGCTTAGGACAGATCAATGAGCAGTTCTTC. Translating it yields CASSLGQINEQFF. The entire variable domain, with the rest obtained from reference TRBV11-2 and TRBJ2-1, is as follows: EAGVAQSPRYKIIEKRQSVAFWCNPISGHATLYWYQQILGQGPKLLIQFQNNGVVDDSQLPKDRFSAERLKGVDSTLKIQPAKLEDSAVYLCASSLGQINEQFFGPGTRLTVL.

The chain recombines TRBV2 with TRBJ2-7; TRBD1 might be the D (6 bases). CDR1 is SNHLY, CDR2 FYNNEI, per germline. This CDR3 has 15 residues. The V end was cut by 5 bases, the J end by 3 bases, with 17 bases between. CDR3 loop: CASSQQGISFYEQYF. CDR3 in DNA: TGTGCCAGCAGTCAACAGGGAATCAGCTTCTACGAGCAGTACTTC.

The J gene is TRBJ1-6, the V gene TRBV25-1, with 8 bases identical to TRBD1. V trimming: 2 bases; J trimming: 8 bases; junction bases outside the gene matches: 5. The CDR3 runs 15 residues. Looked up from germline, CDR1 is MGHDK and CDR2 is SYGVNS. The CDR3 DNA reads TGTGCCAGCAGTGAAAAAGACAGGGGAGATTCACCCCTCCACTTT. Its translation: CASSEKDRGDSPLHF.

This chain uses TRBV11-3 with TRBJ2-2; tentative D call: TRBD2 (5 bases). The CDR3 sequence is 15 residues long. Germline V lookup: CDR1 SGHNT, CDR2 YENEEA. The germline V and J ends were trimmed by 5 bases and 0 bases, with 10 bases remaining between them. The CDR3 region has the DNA TGTGCCAGCAGCCGCAGCGGCGCGAACACCGGGGAGCTGTTTTTT. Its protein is CASSRSGANTGELFF.

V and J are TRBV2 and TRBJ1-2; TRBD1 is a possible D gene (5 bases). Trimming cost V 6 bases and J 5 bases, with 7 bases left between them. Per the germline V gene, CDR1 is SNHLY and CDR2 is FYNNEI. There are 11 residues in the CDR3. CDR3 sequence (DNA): TGTGCCAGCAGAGGGGCATATGGCTACACCTTC. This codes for CASRGAYGYTF.

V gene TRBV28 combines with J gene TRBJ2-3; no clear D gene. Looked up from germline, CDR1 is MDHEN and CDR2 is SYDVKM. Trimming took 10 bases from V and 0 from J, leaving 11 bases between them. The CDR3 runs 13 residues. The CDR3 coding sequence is TGTGCCACCCTGATAGTTAGCACAGATACGCAGTATTTT. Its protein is CATLIVSTDTQYF.

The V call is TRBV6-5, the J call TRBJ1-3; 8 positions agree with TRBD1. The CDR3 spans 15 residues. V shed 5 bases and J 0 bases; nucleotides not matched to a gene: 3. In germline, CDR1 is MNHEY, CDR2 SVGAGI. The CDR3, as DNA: TGTGCCAGCAGTCTCGACAGGGGCTCTGGAAACACCATATATTTT. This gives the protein CASSLDRGSGNTIYF.

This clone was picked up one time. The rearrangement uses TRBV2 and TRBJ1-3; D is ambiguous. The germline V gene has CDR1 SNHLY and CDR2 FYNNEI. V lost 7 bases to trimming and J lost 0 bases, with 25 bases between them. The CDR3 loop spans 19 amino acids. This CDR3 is CASNSWGDLHTISGNTIYF. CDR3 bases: TGTGCCAGCAACTCTTGGGGAGACCTTCATACCATCTCTGGAAACACCATATATTTT. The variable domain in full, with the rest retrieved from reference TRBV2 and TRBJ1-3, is EPEVTQTPSHQVTQMGQEVILRCVPISNHLYFYWYRQILGQKVEFLVSFYNNEISEKSEIFDDQFSVERPDGSNFTLKIRSTKLEDSAMYFCASNSWGDLHTISGNTIYFGEGSWLTVV.

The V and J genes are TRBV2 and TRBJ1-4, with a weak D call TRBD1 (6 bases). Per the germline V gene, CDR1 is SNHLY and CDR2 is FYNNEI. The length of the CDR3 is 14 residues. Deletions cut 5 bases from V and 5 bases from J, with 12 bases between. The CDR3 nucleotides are TGTGCCAGCAGTTATCAGGGACACAATGAAAAACTGTTTTTT. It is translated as CASSYQGHNEKLFF.

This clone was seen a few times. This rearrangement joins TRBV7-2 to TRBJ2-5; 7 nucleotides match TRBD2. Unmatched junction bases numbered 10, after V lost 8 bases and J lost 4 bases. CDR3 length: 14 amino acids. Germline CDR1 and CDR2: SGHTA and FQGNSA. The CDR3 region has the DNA TGTGCCAGCGCTGGGGGGGGTGCGGGAGAGACCCAGTACTTC. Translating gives CASAGGGAGETQYF. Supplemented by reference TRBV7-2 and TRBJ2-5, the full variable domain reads GAGVSQSPSNKVTEKGKDVELRCDPISGHTALYWYRQSLGQGLEFLIYFQGNSAPDKSGLPSDRFSAERTGGSVSTLTIQRTQQEDSAVYLCASAGGGAGETQYFGPGTRLLVL.

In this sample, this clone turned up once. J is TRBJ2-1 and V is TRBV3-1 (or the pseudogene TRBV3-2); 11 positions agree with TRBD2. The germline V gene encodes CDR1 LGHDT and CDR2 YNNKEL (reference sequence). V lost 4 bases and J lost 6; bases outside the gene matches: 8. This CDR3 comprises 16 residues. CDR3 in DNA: TGTGCCAGCAGCCCCTATGGGACTAGCGGATCCAATGAGCAGTTCTTC. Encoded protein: CASSPYGTSGSNEQFF.

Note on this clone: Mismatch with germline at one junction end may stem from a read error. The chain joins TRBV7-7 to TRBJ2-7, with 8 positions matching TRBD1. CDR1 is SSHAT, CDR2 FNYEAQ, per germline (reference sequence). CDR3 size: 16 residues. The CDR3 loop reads CASSQRQGTPSYEQYF. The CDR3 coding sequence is TGTGCTAGCAGCCAACGACAGGGGACCCCCTCCTACGAGCAGTACTTC.

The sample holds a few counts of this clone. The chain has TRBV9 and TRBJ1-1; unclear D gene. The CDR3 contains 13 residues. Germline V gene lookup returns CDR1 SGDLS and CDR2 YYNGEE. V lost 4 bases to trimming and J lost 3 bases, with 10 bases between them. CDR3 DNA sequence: TGTGCCAGCAGCTCCCTCGGGGACACTGAAGCTTTCTTT. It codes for CASSSLGDTEAFF.

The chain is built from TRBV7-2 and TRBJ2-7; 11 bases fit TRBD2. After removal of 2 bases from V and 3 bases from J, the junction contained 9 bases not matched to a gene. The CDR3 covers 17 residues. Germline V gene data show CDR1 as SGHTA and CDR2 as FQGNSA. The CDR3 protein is CASSLLGGLAANYEQYF. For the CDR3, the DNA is TGTGCCAGCAGCTTATTGGGGGGACTAGCGGCGAACTACGAGCAGTACTTC.

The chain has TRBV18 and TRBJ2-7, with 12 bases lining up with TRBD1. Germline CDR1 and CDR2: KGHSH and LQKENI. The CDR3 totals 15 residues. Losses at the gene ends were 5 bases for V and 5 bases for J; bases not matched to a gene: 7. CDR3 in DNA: TGTGCCAGCTCAGACCGGGACAGGGGGCTCAACGAGCAGTACTTC. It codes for CASSDRDRGLNEQYF.

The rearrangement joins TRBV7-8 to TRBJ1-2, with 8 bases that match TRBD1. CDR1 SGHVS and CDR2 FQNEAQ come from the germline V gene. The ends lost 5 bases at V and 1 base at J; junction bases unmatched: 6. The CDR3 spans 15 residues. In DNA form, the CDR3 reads TGTGCCAGCAGCCCCGATGGACAGGGTAACTATGGCTACACCTTC. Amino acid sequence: CASSPDGQGNYGYTF.